This TCR beta chain was sequenced in a study of shared clonotypes between healthy human individuals. The study's findings and limits: All-four-donor shared clonotypes had higher generation probabilities than non-shared clonotypes did.

The repertoire was sequenced with immunoSEQ multiplex PCR; TCRdb's copy has only in-frame clones and lacks some. The sample shows about 2.1 million clones, about 93% of them seen only once. The naive CD8 subset, CD45RO-negative cells positively selected for CCR7, excluded terminally differentiated effector memory CD45RA+ cells. CDR3 length equals 15 residues. V was shortened by 4 bases and J by 0 bases, with 10 bases between the two germline ends. CDR1 is PRHDT and CDR2 is FYEKMQ in the germline V gene (reference sequence). Worth noting for this clone: The target antigen is unknown.

The specimen sequenced was naive CD8+ T cells from PBMCs. This TCR was sampled from a man in his late teens or twenties in good health. Some clones in this sample may be carry-over from other donors' samples. V gene TRBV13 combines with J gene TRBJ1-5; perhaps TRBD1 as D (5 bases). The CDR3 protein is CASSYGAGSNQPQHF. The DNA of the CDR3 is TGTGCCAGCAGCTATGGGGCCGGTAGCAATCAGCCCCAGCATTTT.